This TCR beta chain comes out of a study of OX40 agonist ivuxolimab in advanced cancers. The overall study: The diagnoses of dose-escalation patients were hepatocellular carcinoma, melanoma, renal cell or head and neck cancer.

TCRdb's copy holds only in-frame clones and misses some; the assay was immunoSEQ multiplex PCR. The sample lists tens of thousands of clones, around 93% seen once, with 15% in the top ten. Study-wide results and caveats: Among the lowest peripheral clonal expansion occurred in 0.1-3.0 mg/kg partial responders. Still undetermined is the antigen specificity of the expanded peripheral T cells.

Comments on this clone: Its antigen is still unknown.

Germline lookup yields CDR1 WSHSY and CDR2 SAAADI. J was trimmed by 4 bases and V by 8 bases; bases with no gene match: 20. This CDR3 region has 19 residues. Baseline was the first blood sampling point, followed by cycle 4 day 1 and cycle 7 day 1. Sequencing was performed on CD4+ or CD8+ T cells sorted from blood, taken in a trial of the OX40 agonist ivuxolimab. The rearrangement uses TRBV10-2 and TRBJ2-3, with TRBD2 matching 11 bases. This TCR derives from an adult with an advanced solid tumor such as melanoma, head and neck, liver or kidney cancer. The chain's CDR3 is CASSRSADLAGGPSDTQYF. CDR3 nucleotides: TGCGCCAGCTCCCGATCAGCCGATTTAGCGGGAGGGCCATCAGATACGCAGTATTTT.